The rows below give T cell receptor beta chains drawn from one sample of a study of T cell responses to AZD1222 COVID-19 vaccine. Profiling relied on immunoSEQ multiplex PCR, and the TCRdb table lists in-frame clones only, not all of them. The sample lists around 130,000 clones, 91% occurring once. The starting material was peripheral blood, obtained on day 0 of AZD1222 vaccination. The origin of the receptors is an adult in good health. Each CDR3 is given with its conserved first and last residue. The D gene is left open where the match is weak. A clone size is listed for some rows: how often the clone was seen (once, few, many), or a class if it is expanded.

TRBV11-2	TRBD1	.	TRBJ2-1	CASSLWDRISDEQFF	TGTGCCAGCAGCTTATGGGACAGGATATCCGATGAGCAGTTCTTC
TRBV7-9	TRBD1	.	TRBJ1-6	CASSLHHGTASSYNSPLHF	TGTGCCAGCAGCTTACACCACGGGACAGCGAGCTCCTATAATTCACCCCTCCACTTT
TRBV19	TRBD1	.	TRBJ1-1	CASSSRTPGQHTEAFF	TGTGCCAGTAGTAGTCGGACCCCGGGACAGCACACTGAAGCTTTCTTT
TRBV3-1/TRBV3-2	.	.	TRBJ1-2	CASSHGFGGYTF	TGTGCCAGCAGCCATGGGTTTGGGGGCTACACCTTC
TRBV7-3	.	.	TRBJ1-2	CASSYAGGGSRGYTF	TGTGCCAGCAGCTACGCCGGCGGGGGATCGAGGGGCTACACCTTC
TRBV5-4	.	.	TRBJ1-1	CASSFNKGWTEAFF	TGTGCCAGCAGCTTTAATAAGGGCTGGACTGAAGCTTTCTTT
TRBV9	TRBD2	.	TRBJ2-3	CASSRSPGTRPTDTQYF	TGTGCCAGCAGCAGAAGCCCCGGGACTAGACCCACAGATACGCAGTATTTT
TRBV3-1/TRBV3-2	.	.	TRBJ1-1	CASSDLVGTEAFF	TGTGCCAGCAGCGACCTAGTAGGCACTGAAGCTTTCTTT
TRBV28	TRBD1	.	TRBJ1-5	CASRQGINQPQHF	TGTGCCAGCAGACAGGGGATCAATCAGCCCCAGCATTTT
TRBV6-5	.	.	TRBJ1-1	CASSWRVNTEAFF	TGTGCCAGCAGCTGGCGGGTGAACACTGAAGCTTTCTTT
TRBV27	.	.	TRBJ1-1	CASSLVVNTEAFF	TGTGCCAGCAGTTTAGTGGTCAACACTGAAGCTTTCTTT
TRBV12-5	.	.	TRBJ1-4	CASGRGSFPEKLFF	TGTGCTAGTGGCAGGGGATCTTTTCCTGAAAAACTGTTTTTT
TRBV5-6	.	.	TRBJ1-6	CASSLGLGKDSPLHF	TGTGCCAGCAGCTTGGGCCTCGGTAAGGATTCACCCCTCCACTTT
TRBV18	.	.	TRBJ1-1	CASSPPGAGTYTEAFF	TGTGCCAGCTCACCACCGGGAGCGGGGACTTACACTGAAGCTTTCTTT
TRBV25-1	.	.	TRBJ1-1	CASSEFTGPEAFF	TGTGCCAGCAGTGAATTTACGGGTCCTGAAGCTTTCTTT
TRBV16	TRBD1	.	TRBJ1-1	CASSQGTGGEAFF	TGTGCCAGCAGCCAAGGGACAGGAGGTGAAGCTTTCTTT
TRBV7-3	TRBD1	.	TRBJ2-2	CASSSQGGLSTGELFF	TGTGCCAGCAGCTCCCAAGGGGGCTTAAGCACCGGGGAGCTGTTTTTT
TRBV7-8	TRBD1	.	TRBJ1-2	CASSLAGQGRGVGYTF	TGTGCCAGCAGCTTAGCCGGACAGGGTAGAGGGGTAGGCTACACCTTC
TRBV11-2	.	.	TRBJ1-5	CASSLDLRINQPQHF	TGTGCCAGCAGCTTAGACCTCCGGATCAATCAGCCCCAGCATTTT
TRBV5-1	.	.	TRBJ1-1	CASSSGQTTQNTEAFF	TGCGCCAGCAGCTCTGGACAGACTACCCAGAACACTGAAGCTTTCTTT
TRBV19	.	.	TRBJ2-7	CASSRAQNYEQYF	TGTGCCAGTAGTAGGGCACAGAACTACGAGCAGTACTTC
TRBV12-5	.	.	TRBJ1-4	CASAWGRNEKLFF	TGTGCTAGTGCCTGGGGGAGGAATGAAAAACTGTTTTTT
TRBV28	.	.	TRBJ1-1	CASSLPFRSTEAFF	TGTGCCAGCAGCCTTCCTTTTAGGAGCACTGAAGCTTTCTTT
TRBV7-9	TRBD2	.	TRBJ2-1	CASGSSGRAYNEQFF	TGTGCCAGCGGTTCTAGCGGGAGGGCTTACAATGAGCAGTTCTTC
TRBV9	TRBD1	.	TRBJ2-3	CASSPTDRATRTDTQYF	TGTGCCAGCAGCCCTACTGACAGGGCCACACGCACAGATACGCAGTATTTT
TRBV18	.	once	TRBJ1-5	CASSPVAGVGQPQHF	TGTGCCAGCTCACCGGTTGCCGGGGTCGGACAGCCCCAGCATTTT
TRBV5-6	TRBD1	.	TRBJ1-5	CASSASDREHQPQHF	TGTGCCAGCAGCGCATCGGACAGGGAGCATCAGCCCCAGCATTTT
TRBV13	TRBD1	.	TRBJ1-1	CASSSTRTGLGDTEAFF	TGTGCCAGCAGCTCAACTCGGACAGGCTTGGGAGACACTGAAGCTTTCTTT
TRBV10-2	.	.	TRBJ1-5	CASSGGDKNQPQHF	TGCGCCAGCAGTGGAGGGGATAAAAATCAGCCCCAGCATTTT
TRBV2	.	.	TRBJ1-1	CATPNPARPLEAFF	TGTGCCACCCCGAACCCTGCCCGACCCCTTGAAGCTTTCTTT
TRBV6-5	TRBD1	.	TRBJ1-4	CATTDRGNEKLFF	TGTGCCACTACGGACAGGGGGAATGAAAAACTGTTTTTT